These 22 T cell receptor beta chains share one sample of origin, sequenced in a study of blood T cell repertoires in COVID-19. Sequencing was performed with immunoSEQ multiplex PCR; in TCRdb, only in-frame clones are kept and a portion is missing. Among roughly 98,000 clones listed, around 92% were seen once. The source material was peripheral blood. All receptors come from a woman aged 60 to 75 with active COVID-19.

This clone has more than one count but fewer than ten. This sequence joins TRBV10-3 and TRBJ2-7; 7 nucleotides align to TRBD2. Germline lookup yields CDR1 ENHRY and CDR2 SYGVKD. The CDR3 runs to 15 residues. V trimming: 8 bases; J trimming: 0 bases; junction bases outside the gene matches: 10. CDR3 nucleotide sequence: TGTGCCATCGGCGCTCTGCGGGGGAGCTCCTACGAGCAGTACTTC. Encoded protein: CAIGALRGSSYEQYF.

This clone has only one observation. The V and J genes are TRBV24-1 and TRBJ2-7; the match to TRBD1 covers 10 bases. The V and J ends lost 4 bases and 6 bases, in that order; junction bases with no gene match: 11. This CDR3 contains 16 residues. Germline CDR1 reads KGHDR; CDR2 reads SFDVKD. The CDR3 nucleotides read TGTGCCACCAGTGAGCCTTCCGGGACAGGGGCAGGCGAGCAGTACTTC. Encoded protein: CATSEPSGTGAGEQYF.

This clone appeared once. CDR3 DNA sequence: TGTGCCAGCAGCTTAACCCAGTTTAATGAAAAACTGTTTTTT. Encoded protein: CASSLTQFNEKLFF. The rearrangement joins TRBV11-2 to TRBJ1-4, with D uncertain. The germline gives CDR1 SGHAT, CDR2 FQNNGV. V gave up 2 bases and J gave up 4 bases, with 8 bases separating them. This CDR3 is 14 amino acids long. The variable domain in full, with the rest retrieved from reference TRBV11-2 and TRBJ1-4, is EAGVAQSPRYKIIEKRQSVAFWCNPISGHATLYWYQQILGQGPKLLIQFQNNGVVDDSQLPKDRFSAERLKGVDSTLKIQPAKLEDSAVYLCASSLTQFNEKLFFGSGTQLSVL.

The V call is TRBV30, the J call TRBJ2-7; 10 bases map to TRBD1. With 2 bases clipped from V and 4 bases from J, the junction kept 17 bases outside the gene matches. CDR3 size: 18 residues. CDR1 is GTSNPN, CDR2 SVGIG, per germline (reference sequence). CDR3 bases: TGTGCCTGGAGTACCTCTGGATGGGGGACAGGGGCTTTTTACGAGCAGTACTTC. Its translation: CAWSTSGWGTGAFYEQYF.

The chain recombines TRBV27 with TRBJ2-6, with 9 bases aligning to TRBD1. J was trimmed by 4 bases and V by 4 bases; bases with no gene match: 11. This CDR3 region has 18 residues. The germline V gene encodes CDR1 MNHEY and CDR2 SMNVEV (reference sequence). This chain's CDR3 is CASSSYGTGSRGANVLTF. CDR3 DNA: TGTGCCAGCAGTTCCTACGGGACAGGGAGTCGAGGGGCCAACGTCCTGACTTTC.

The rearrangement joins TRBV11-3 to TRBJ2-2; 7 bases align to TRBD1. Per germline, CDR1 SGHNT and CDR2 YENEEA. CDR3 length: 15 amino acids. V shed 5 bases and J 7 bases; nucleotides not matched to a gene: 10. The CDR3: CASSPYRGVGGELFF. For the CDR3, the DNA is TGTGCCAGCAGCCCATACAGGGGTGTGGGCGGGGAGCTGTTTTTT.

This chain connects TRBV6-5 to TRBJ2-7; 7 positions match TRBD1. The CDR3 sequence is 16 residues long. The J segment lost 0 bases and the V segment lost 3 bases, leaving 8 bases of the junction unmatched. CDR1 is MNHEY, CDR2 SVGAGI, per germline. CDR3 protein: CASSYLRQGSSYEQYF. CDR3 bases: TGTGCCAGCAGTTATCTCCGACAGGGTAGCTCCTACGAGCAGTACTTC.

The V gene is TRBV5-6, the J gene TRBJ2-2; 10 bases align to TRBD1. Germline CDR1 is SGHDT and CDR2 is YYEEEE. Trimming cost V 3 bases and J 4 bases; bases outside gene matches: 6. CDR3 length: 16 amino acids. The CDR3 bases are TGTGCCAGCAGCTGGGGGACAGGGGTGAGCACCGGGGAGCTGTTTTTT. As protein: CASSWGTGVSTGELFF.

The CDR3 DNA follows: TGTGCCAGCAGTTTATCGTCTAGCGGGATGAACACCGGGGAGCTGTTTTTT. Translating gives CASSLSSSGMNTGELFF. The chain employs TRBV27 and TRBJ2-2, with 9 bases matching TRBD2. Germline CDR1 is MNHEY and CDR2 is SMNVEV (reference sequence). The CDR3 contains 17 residues. V lost 0 bases and J lost 1; bases outside the gene matches: 3.

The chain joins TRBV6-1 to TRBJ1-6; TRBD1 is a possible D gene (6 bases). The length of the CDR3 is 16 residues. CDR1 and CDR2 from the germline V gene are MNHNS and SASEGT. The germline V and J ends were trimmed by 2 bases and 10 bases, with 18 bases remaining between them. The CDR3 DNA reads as TGTGCCAGCAGTGAAACAGGGCGTGGGTTCGTCTCACCCCTCCACTTT. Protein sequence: CASSETGRGFVSPLHF.

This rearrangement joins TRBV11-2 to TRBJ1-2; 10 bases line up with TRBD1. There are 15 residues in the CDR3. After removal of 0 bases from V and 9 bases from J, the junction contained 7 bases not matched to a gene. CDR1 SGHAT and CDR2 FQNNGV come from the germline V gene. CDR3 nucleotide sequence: TGTGCCAGCAGCTTAGATCGGGGGACAGGGGAGAGCTACACCTTC. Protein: CASSLDRGTGESYTF.

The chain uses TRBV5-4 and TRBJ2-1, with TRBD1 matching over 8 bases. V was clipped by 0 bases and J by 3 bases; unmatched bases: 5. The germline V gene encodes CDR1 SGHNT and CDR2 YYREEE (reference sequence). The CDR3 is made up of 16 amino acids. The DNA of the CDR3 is TGTGCCAGCAGCTTGGGGGCCGGGACAGGCTACAATGAGCAGTTCTTC. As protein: CASSLGAGTGYNEQFF.

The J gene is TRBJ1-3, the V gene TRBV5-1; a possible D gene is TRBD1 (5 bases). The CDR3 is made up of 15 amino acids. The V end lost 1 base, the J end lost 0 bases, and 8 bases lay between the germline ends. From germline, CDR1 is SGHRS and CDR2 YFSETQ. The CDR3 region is CASSLQGSSGNTIYF. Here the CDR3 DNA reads TGCGCCAGCAGCTTGCAGGGTAGCTCTGGAAACACCATATATTTT.

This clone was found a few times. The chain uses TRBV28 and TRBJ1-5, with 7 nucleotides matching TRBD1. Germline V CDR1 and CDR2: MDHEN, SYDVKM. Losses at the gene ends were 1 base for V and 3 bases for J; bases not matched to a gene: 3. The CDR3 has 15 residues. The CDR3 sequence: CASSLFRGTNQPQHF. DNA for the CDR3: TGTGCCAGCAGTTTATTCAGGGGGACCAATCAGCCCCAGCATTTT.

The CDR3 DNA reads as TGCAGCGTTGAAGATCCCCCAGGGAACACTGAAGCTTTCTTT. Amino acids: CSVEDPPGNTEAFF. The genes are TRBV29-1 and TRBJ1-1; D is unresolved. The CDR3 loop spans 14 amino acids. The germline gives CDR1 SQVTM, CDR2 ANQGSEA. The V end was cut by 0 bases, the J end by 1 base, with 9 bases between.

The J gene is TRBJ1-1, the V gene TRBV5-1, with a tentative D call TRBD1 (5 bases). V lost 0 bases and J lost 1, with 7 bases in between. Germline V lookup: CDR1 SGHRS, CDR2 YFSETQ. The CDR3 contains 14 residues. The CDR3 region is CASSLDTGNTEAFF. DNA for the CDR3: TGCGCCAGCAGCTTGGATACAGGGAACACTGAAGCTTTCTTT.

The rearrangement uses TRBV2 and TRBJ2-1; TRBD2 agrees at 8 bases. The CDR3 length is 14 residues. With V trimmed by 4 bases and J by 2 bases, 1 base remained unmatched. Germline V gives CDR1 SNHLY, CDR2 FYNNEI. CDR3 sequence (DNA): TGTGCCAGCAGTGTTAGCGGGGCCTACAATGAGCAGTTCTTC. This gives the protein CASSVSGAYNEQFF. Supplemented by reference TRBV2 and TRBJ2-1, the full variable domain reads EPEVTQTPSHQVTQMGQEVILRCVPISNHLYFYWYRQILGQKVEFLVSFYNNEISEKSEIFDDQFSVERPDGSNFTLKIRSTKLEDSAMYFCASSVSGAYNEQFFGPGTRLTVL.

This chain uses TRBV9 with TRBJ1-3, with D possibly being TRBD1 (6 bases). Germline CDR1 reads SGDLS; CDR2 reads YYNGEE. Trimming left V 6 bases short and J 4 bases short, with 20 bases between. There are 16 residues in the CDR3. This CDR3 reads CASTLGRGASGNTIYF. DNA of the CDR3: TGTGCCAGCACTCTAGGTCGGGGGGCGAGCGGAAACACCATATATTTT. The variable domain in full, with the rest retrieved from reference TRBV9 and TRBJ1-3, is DSGVTQTPKHLITATGQRVTLRCSPRSGDLSVYWYQQSLDQGLQFLIQYYNGEERAKGNILERFSAQQFPDLHSELNLSSLELGDSALYFCASTLGRGASGNTIYFGEGSWLTVV.

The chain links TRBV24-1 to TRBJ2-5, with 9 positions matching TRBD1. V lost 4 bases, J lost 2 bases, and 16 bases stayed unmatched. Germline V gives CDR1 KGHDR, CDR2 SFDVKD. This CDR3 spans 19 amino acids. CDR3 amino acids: CATSDPRRRQGVGQETQYF. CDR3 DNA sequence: TGTGCCACCAGTGACCCTCGGCGAAGACAGGGGGTGGGTCAAGAGACCCAGTACTTC.

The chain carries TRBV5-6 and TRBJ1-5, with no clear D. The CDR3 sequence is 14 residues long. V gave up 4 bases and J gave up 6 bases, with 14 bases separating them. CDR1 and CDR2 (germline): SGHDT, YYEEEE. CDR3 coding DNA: TGTGCCAGCAGCCCCGCCCCTGGAGGTCAGCCCCAGCATTTT. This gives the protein CASSPAPGGQPQHF.

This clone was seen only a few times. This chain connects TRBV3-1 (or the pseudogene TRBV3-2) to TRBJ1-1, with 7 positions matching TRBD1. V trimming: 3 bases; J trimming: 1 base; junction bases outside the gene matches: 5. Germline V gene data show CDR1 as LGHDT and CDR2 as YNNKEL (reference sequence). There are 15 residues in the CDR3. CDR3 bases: TGTGCCAGCAGCCAGTGGGGGACAGAGAACACTGAAGCTTTCTTT. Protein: CASSQWGTENTEAFF.

This CDR3 reads CASSRPPSEDEQFF. The CDR3 coding sequence is TGTGCCAGCAGTAGGCCTCCCTCGGAGGATGAGCAGTTCTTC. The rearrangement links TRBV2 to TRBJ2-1; weak D call: TRBD2 (5 bases). Germline-derived CDR1 and CDR2 are SNHLY and FYNNEI. The CDR3 covers 14 residues. V was cut by 5 bases and J by 8 bases, with 16 bases left in between.